A selection of T cell receptor beta chains follows, all from one sample in a study of blood T cell repertoires in COVID-19. Generated by immunoSEQ multiplex PCR, the TCRdb table keeps only in-frame clones and is missing some. Of 200,000 or so clones listed, 70% to 85% were seen once; the top ten hold over 2%. The sample comprised peripheral blood. These receptor sequences come from a man aged 40-55 years who had recovered from COVID-19. Each CDR3 is given with its conserved first and last residue. The D gene is left open where the match is weak. Clone size is shown for a subset of rows, as once, few, many or a class of expanded clone.

J | size | D | V | CDR3 | DNA
TRBJ2-3 | - | TRBD2 | TRBV9 | CASSWRGALADTQYF | TGTGCCAGCAGTTGGCGGGGGGCATTGGCAGATACGCAGTATTTT
TRBJ2-3 | - | - | TRBV5-6 | CASSTPTPTDTQYF | TGTGCCAGCAGCACCCCTACCCCCACAGATACGCAGTATTTT
TRBJ1-1 | once | - | TRBV28 | CASSTGWTNTEAFF | TGTGCCAGCAGCACAGGGTGGACGAACACTGAAGCTTTCTTT
TRBJ1-2 | - | TRBD1 | TRBV24-1 | CATSDPGTGYGYTF | TGTGCCACCAGTGACCCCGGGACAGGCTATGGCTACACCTTC
TRBJ1-2 | - | TRBD1 | TRBV10-2 | CASTPQGAYGYTF | TGCGCCAGCACCCCACAGGGGGCCTATGGCTACACCTTC
TRBJ1-2 | - | - | TRBV9 | CASSVTGTANYGYTF | TGTGCCAGCAGCGTAACCGGGACTGCGAACTATGGCTACACCTTC
TRBJ1-2 | - | - | TRBV10-3 | CAISELQGYGYTF | TGTGCCATCAGTGAATTACAGGGATATGGCTACACCTTC
TRBJ1-1 | - | - | TRBV27 | CASSLSSRASTEAFF | TGTGCCAGCAGTTTATCTTCCAGGGCGAGCACTGAAGCTTTCTTT
TRBJ1-4 | - | - | TRBV12-3/TRBV12-4 | CASSAQGDEKLFF | TGTGCCAGCAGTGCACAGGGAGATGAAAAACTGTTTTTT
TRBJ1-1 | many | - | TRBV19 | CASSPYNMDTEAFF | TGTGCCAGTAGTCCATATAACATGGACACTGAAGCTTTCTTT
TRBJ2-5 | - | TRBD1 | TRBV5-1 | CASSSGQVSREETQYF | TGCGCCAGCAGCTCGGGACAGGTTAGTCGCGAAGAGACCCAGTACTTC
TRBJ1-2 | - | TRBD1 | TRBV4-3 | CASSQATGTGILSYTF | TGCGCCAGCAGCCAGGCCACCGGGACAGGGATCTTGAGCTACACCTTC
TRBJ2-5 | - | - | TRBV5-1 | CASSRGQAGETQYF | TGCGCCAGCTCCCGCGGACAGGCGGGGGAGACCCAGTACTTC
TRBJ1-2 | - | TRBD1 | TRBV5-1 | CASSPGQAQNYGYTF | TGCGCCAGCAGCCCGGGACAGGCCCAAAACTATGGCTACACCTTC
TRBJ2-3 | - | - | TRBV27 | CASSSMDTGDTQYF | TGTGCCAGCAGTTCCATGGACACCGGAGATACGCAGTATTTT
TRBJ2-5 | - | - | TRBV9 | CASSVDALEETQYF | TGTGCCAGCAGCGTAGATGCGTTGGAAGAGACCCAGTACTTC
TRBJ1-5 | few | - | TRBV7-2 | CASSSLPGRNQPQHF | TGTGCCAGCAGCTCGCTCCCAGGTCGCAATCAGCCCCAGCATTTT
TRBJ1-2 | - | - | TRBV10-3 | CAISESGQTYGYTF | TGTGCCATCAGTGAGTCCGGACAGACCTATGGCTACACCTTC
TRBJ1-1 | few | - | TRBV19 | CASSLTVINTEAFF | TGTGCCAGTAGTCTGACAGTAATTAACACTGAAGCTTTCTTT
TRBJ1-5 | - | - | TRBV27 | CASSLQGIWQPQHF | TGTGCCAGCAGTTTACAGGGGATTTGGCAGCCCCAGCATTTT
TRBJ1-3 | - | TRBD1 | TRBV19 | CASSARDRVPGNTIYF | TGTGCCAGTAGTGCCCGGGACAGGGTCCCTGGAAACACCATATATTTT
TRBJ2-7 | many | TRBD1 | TRBV6-5 | CASSYPRDRGTYEQYF | TGTGCCAGCAGTTACCCGAGGGACAGGGGTACCTACGAGCAGTACTTC
TRBJ1-4 | - | - | TRBV18 | CASSPTGDPNEKLFF | TGTGCCAGCTCACCGACGGGGGACCCTAATGAAAAACTGTTTTTT
TRBJ2-3 | - | - | TRBV7-2 | CASSLVSAAEQDTQYF | TGTGCCAGCAGCTTAGTAAGTGCGGCGGAGCAAGATACGCAGTATTTT
TRBJ2-3 | few | TRBD1 | TRBV5-8 | CASSWDRGTDTQYF | TGTGCCAGCAGCTGGGACAGGGGCACAGATACGCAGTATTTT
TRBJ2-2 | - | TRBD1 | TRBV2 | CASMRTGNTGELFF | TGTGCCAGCATGAGGACAGGGAACACCGGGGAGCTGTTTTTT
TRBJ1-2 | - | TRBD1 | TRBV11-3 | CASSLGVGGGANYGYTF | TGTGCCAGCAGCTTAGGGGTAGGAGGGGGCGCGAACTATGGCTACACCTTC
TRBJ1-6 | - | - | TRBV5-5 | CASSPGAGSPLHF | TGTGCCAGCAGCCCGGGAGCGGGTTCACCCCTCCACTTT
TRBJ2-2 | many | - | TRBV1 | CTSSQASGPNTGELFF | TGCACCAGCAGCCAAGCTAGCGGACCAAACACCGGGGAGCTGTTTTTT
TRBJ2-7 | - | TRBD2 | TRBV5-1 | CASSLLASGSRYEQYF | TGCGCCAGCAGCTTGTTGGCTAGCGGGAGCCGCTACGAGCAGTACTTC
TRBJ1-3 | - | TRBD1 | TRBV11-2 | CASSSDKGARGNTIYF | TGTGCCAGCAGCTCCGACAAGGGGGCGAGAGGAAACACCATATATTTT
TRBJ2-5 | - | - | TRBV2 | CASREGSRETQYF | TGTGCCAGCAGAGAGGGTTCAAGAGAGACCCAGTACTTC
TRBJ1-4 | - | TRBD1 | TRBV12-3/TRBV12-4 | CASSMGQGNKLFF | TGTGCCAGCAGTATGGGACAGGGAAATAAACTGTTTTTT
TRBJ2-7 | - | - | TRBV5-1 | CASSLGGGVEQYF | TGCGCCAGCAGCTTGGGGGGAGGTGTCGAGCAGTACTTC
TRBJ1-1 | - | - | TRBV4-3 | CASSQGRADTEAFF | TGCGCCAGCAGCCAGGGCAGGGCGGACACTGAAGCTTTCTTT
TRBJ1-2 | - | TRBD1 | TRBV29-1 | CSVEGQGFGYTF | TGCAGCGTAGAGGGACAGGGATTTGGCTACACCTTC
TRBJ2-3 | - | TRBD2 | TRBV5-4 | CASSLYRDYSTDTQYF | TGTGCCAGCAGCTTGTACCGGGACTATAGCACAGATACGCAGTATTTT